The clone carrying this T cell receptor beta chain was detected only a few times. This sample was taken from a study of post-analysis software for immune sequencing data. TCR beta cDNA libraries had unique molecular identifiers. TCRdb re-called the PCR reads with MiXCR, one entry per CDR3 protein. The data hold 750,000 to 900,000 distinct CDR3 sequences, with 40% to 55% observed a single time. The sequenced material came from blood. The receptor's source is a girl between 10 and 17 years old with multiple sclerosis.

The chain's CDR3 is CASSLGEYGYTF. In DNA, the CDR3 is TGTGCCAGCAGTTTAGGGGAATATGGCTACACCTTC. The chain uses TRBV12-3 or TRBV12-4 and TRBJ1-2; no clear D gene. V lost 1 base and J lost 5, with 5 bases in between. There are 12 residues in the CDR3.